The text below deals with one T cell receptor (beta chain). Its antigen is not identified. The V gene's germline CDR1 is SGHNT and CDR2 YYREEE (reference sequence). The CDR3 has 12 residues. The germline V and J ends were trimmed by 3 bases and 3 bases, with 6 bases remaining between them. These data are taken from a study of a mutant IDH1 vaccine in newly diagnosed glioma. Across the study: Antecedent treatment encompassed radiotherapy, temozolomide, or their combination; the majority received both. Study outcomes and limitations: Evidence of vaccine-induced immune responses was documented in over 85% of patients.

Data came from immunoSEQ multiplex PCR; TCRdb stores just in-frame clones and leaves some out. The sample yields tens of thousands of clones, roughly 82% seen once. Time point of the sample: baseline, week 1 (first vaccination visit). Regarding treatment: pre-vaccination baseline after standard-of-care therapy. Source: PBMCs, taken from a glioma patient treated with radiotherapy, temozolomide or both. The receptor's source is a man aged 40-55 years with glioma. Some clones in this sample may be carry-over from other donors' samples. The chain carries TRBV5-4 and TRBJ1-2; D is undetermined. The CDR3 DNA sequence: TGTGCCAGCAGCTCGGACTACTATGGCTACACCTTC. Translating gives CASSSDYYGYTF.